Listed here are 9 T cell receptor beta chains from one sample, sequenced in a study of CD8 T cells in ankylosing spondylitis. A single record per CDR3 protein comes from TCRdb applying MiXCR to the 5' RACE reads. This table holds 220,000 or so distinct CDR3 sequences, more than 9% found once. Sequenced: blood, either unsorted or a sorted T cell fraction (not recorded which). The receptors were gathered from a male donor with ankylosing spondylitis or in good health (not recorded which).

This clonotype was found many times. The rearrangement links TRBV6-5 to TRBJ1-2; D unresolved. Per the germline V gene, CDR1 is MNHEY and CDR2 is SVGAGI. With 0 bases removed from V and 7 bases from J, the gap between germline ends came to 9 bases. CDR3 length equals 13 residues. The CDR3 DNA follows: TGTGCCAGCAGTTACTCGGCGGGAGGTGGCTACACCTTC. It translates to CASSYSAGGGYTF.

This clonotype was picked up a small number of times. V usage is TRBV11-1 and J usage is TRBJ2-1; the match to TRBD2 covers 8 bases. The CDR3 extends over 17 amino acids. The junction had 13 bases not matched to a gene; V was cut back by 5 bases and J by 4 bases. In germline, CDR1 is SGHAT, CDR2 FQDESV (reference sequence). This CDR3 is CASSPLRGRGAYNEQFF. The CDR3, as DNA: TGTGCCAGCAGCCCGCTCCGGGGGCGGGGGGCTTACAATGAGCAGTTCTTC.

This clonotype was counted between two and nine times. The chain employs TRBV7-2 and TRBJ2-7; the match to TRBD1 covers 12 bases. Per germline, CDR1 SGHTA and CDR2 FQGNSA. V lost 5 bases to trimming and J lost 4 bases; unmatched junction nucleotides: 9. The CDR3 sequence is 16 residues long. The CDR3 loop is CASSEPGQGAGYEQYF. CDR3 DNA: TGTGCCAGCAGCGAACCGGGACAGGGGGCCGGATACGAGCAGTACTTC.

Notes on this clonotype: This clone may be a read error of a much larger clone one base away. This rearrangement joins TRBV12-3 or TRBV12-4 to TRBJ1-1, with D possibly matching TRBD1 (6 bases). The CDR3 is made up of 15 amino acids. The CDR3 DNA reads as TGTGCCAGCAGTTTAGTACAGGGAGGGCACACTGAAGCTCTCTTT. Amino acid sequence: CASSLVQGGHTEALF.

There are many counts of this clonotype. The chain is built from TRBV6-1 and TRBJ2-2, with TRBD1 matching 8 bases. Germline CDR1 and CDR2: MNHNS and SASEGT. J was trimmed by 4 bases and V by 4 bases; bases with no gene match: 5. This CDR3 comprises 15 residues. CDR3 amino acids: CASSVGQGGTGELFF. CDR3 sequence (DNA): TGTGCCAGCAGTGTCGGACAGGGTGGCACCGGGGAGCTGTTTTTT.

This clonotype has a count of ten or more. CDR3 loop: CSAKGDYGYTF. CDR3 DNA: TGCAGCGCAAAGGGGGATTATGGCTACACCTTC. V is TRBV29-1 and J is TRBJ1-2, with D tentatively TRBD1 (6 bases). Germline V gene lookup returns CDR1 SQVTM and CDR2 ANQGSEA. The CDR3 covers 11 residues. The V gene lost 7 bases and the J gene lost 5 bases, with 11 bases spanning the gap.

The chain has TRBV6-2 or TRBV6-3 and TRBJ2-2, with a weak D call TRBD1 (6 bases). The V gene lost 7 bases and the J gene lost 2 bases, with 17 bases spanning the gap. The V gene's germline CDR1 is MNHEY and CDR2 SVGEGT. This CDR3 contains 16 residues. The CDR3 sequence: CASNMDRLLNTGELFF. The CDR3 DNA follows: TGTGCCAGCAACATGGACAGACTACTCAACACCGGGGAGCTGTTTTTT.

In its sample, this clonotype was seen many times. The chain recombines TRBV5-6 with TRBJ1-2; D gene unclear. The germline V gene has CDR1 SGHDT and CDR2 YYEEEE. The CDR3 sequence is 12 residues long. V lost 0 bases, J lost 6 bases, and 6 bases lay in between. The chain's CDR3 is CASSLVGNGYTF. The CDR3 DNA follows: TGTGCCAGCAGCTTGGTGGGAAATGGCTACACCTTC.

Many counts were recorded for this clonotype. The chain is built from TRBV29-1 and TRBJ2-3, with D tentatively TRBD1 (5 bases). The CDR3 is 14 amino acids. Germline V gene sequence: CDR1 SQVTM, CDR2 ANQGSEA. The germline V and J ends were trimmed by 6 bases and 2 bases, with 15 bases remaining between them. This CDR3 reads CSVPWQGLTDTQYF. The CDR3 DNA reads TGCAGCGTACCTTGGCAGGGCCTCACAGATACGCAGTATTTT.